Sequencing of this T cell receptor (beta chain) was carried out in a study of cytomegalovirus exposure and HLA in healthy donors. Study context: Within the Caucasian-associated ancestry cluster were more than 75% of the roughly 380 genotyped donors.

Germline-derived CDR1 and CDR2 are SGHNT and YYREEE (reference sequence). The V gene end was trimmed by 1 base and the J gene end by 2 bases; junction bases not matched to a gene: 9. CDR3 length equals 16 residues. Overall study findings and caveats: With high specificity and sensitivity, the classifier reportedly diagnosed cytomegalovirus status. Versus the approximately 670-donor mean, an Asian-associated ancestry cluster reportedly showed fewer N-insertions in a later analysis.

It was with 60 Vbeta and 13 Jbeta primers that the PCR ran. Here immunoSEQ multiplex PCR was the method, and the copy in TCRdb shows in-frame clones only, minus some. This repertoire shows 140,000 to 150,000 clones, approximately 80% found once; its top ten account for 1.5% to 2%. In regard to this clone: What it binds is unknown.

This chain links TRBV5-4 with TRBJ2-7, with 7 bases lining up with TRBD2. This TCR derives from a middle-aged woman in good health and CMV-seronegative. Sequenced input: PBMCs. The CDR3 is CASSLSKGGDPYEQYF. The CDR3 DNA reads as TGTGCCAGCAGCTTGTCTAAGGGAGGGGATCCCTACGAGCAGTACTTC. The full variable domain, its missing parts supplied by reference TRBV5-4 and TRBJ2-7, is ETGVTQSPTHLIKTRGQQVTLRCSSQSGHNTVSWYQQALGQGPQFIFQYYREEENGRGNFPPRFSGLQFPNYSSELNVNALELDDSALYLCASSLSKGGDPYEQYFGPGTRLTVT.